This entry lists 21 T cell receptor beta chains sequenced from one sample in a study of cytomegalovirus exposure and HLA in healthy donors. The PCR had 60 Vbeta and 13 Jbeta primers. Here immunoSEQ multiplex PCR was the method, and the copy in TCRdb shows in-frame clones only, minus some. The sample holds more than 85,000 clones, 83% seen once. Input material: PBMCs. These TCRs come from a man younger than 35 in good health and CMV-seronegative.

A remark on this clone: Within the sample, other DNA sequences also encode this same CDR3. This sequence joins TRBV27 and TRBJ2-7; 11 bases are a match to TRBD1. J lost 3 bases, V lost 5 bases, and 6 bases had no gene match. The CDR3 covers 15 residues. Germline V gives CDR1 MNHEY, CDR2 SMNVEV (reference sequence). The CDR3 DNA reads TGTGCCAGCAGTCCCCCGGGACAGGGGGTCTACGAGCAGTACTTC. Protein sequence: CASSPPGQGVYEQYF.

This clone was counted once. Other DNA sequences in the same sample also yield this CDR3. The chain recombines TRBV5-1 with TRBJ2-3; a possible D gene is TRBD2 (5 bases). V dropped 2 bases and J dropped 0 bases, with 7 bases sitting between them. The CDR3 length is 14 residues. The V gene's germline CDR1 is SGHRS and CDR2 YFSETQ. This CDR3 is CASSLGLSTDTQYF. The CDR3 DNA sequence: TGCGCCAGCAGCTTAGGACTGAGCACAGATACGCAGTATTTT.

This chain connects TRBV5-1 to TRBJ1-2; D is uncertain. The V end was cut by 0 bases, the J end by 4 bases, with 13 bases between. This CDR3 contains 15 residues. The germline V gene encodes CDR1 SGHRS and CDR2 YFSETQ. CDR3 DNA: TGCGCCAGCAGCTTGGACAACAGAGAAGGCTATGGCTACACCTTC. Residues: CASSLDNREGYGYTF.

The chain recombines TRBV10-3 with TRBJ2-7; 7 positions agree with TRBD2. The V gene end was trimmed by 0 bases and the J gene end by 5 bases; junction bases not matched to a gene: 13. Germline assignment: CDR1 ENHRY and CDR2 SYGVKD. The CDR3 contains 17 residues. The chain's CDR3 is CAISESEASGDPNEQYF. The CDR3, as DNA: TGTGCCATCAGTGAGTCGGAGGCTAGCGGAGATCCTAACGAGCAGTACTTC.

This chain links TRBV10-1 with TRBJ2-7; 7 nucleotides align to TRBD1. The ends lost 2 bases at V and 3 bases at J; junction bases unmatched: 13. This CDR3 has 17 residues. Germline values: CDR1 WNHNN, CDR2 SYGVQD (reference sequence). The CDR3 here is CASSERFVGQGDYEQYF. CDR3 in DNA: TGCGCCAGCAGTGAGCGGTTTGTCGGGCAGGGGGACTACGAGCAGTACTTC.

In this sample, this clone turned up a few times. The chain has TRBV4-3 and TRBJ1-2; no firm D call. The CDR3 spans 15 residues. CDR1 is LGHNA and CDR2 is YSLEER in the germline V gene. Trimming stripped 2 bases from V and 6 bases from J, with 16 bases between. The CDR3 DNA follows: TGCGCCAGCAGCCAACCTAGGCCTGGCGGGCATGGCTACACCTTC. Protein sequence: CASSQPRPGGHGYTF.

This chain connects TRBV7-7 to TRBJ2-5; D possibly corresponds to TRBD2 (7 bases). Trimming cost V 5 bases and J 5 bases, with 9 bases left between them. Germline V gene lookup returns CDR1 SSHAT and CDR2 FNYEAQ (reference sequence). CDR3 size: 12 residues. CDR3 nucleotide sequence: TGTGCCAGCAGCGAGGGGGGGGAGACCCAGTACTTC. This encodes CASSEGGETQYF.

Worth noting for this clone: The junction does not match germline at one end; this may be a read error. This sample includes further DNA sequences coding for the same CDR3. This chain uses TRBV14 with TRBJ2-7, with 8 bases matching TRBD2. The CDR3 covers 14 residues. The germline V gene encodes CDR1 SGHDN and CDR2 FVKESK. The CDR3 DNA reads as TGTGCCAGCAGCCTAAGCGGGGGTCACTACGAGCAGTACTTT. It codes for CASSLSGGHYEQYF.

The rearrangement joins TRBV5-1 to TRBJ2-7, with 11 bases that match TRBD2. Germline assignment: CDR1 SGHRS and CDR2 YFSETQ. J gave up 7 bases and V 2 bases, and 14 bases lay outside the gene matches. The CDR3 spans 17 residues. CDR3 sequence: CASSFGLAGGPVREQYF. For the CDR3, the DNA is TGCGCCAGCAGCTTCGGGCTAGCGGGAGGCCCCGTCCGGGAGCAGTACTTC. The entire variable domain, with the rest obtained from reference TRBV5-1 and TRBJ2-7, is as follows: KAGVTQTPRYLIKTRGQQVTLSCSPISGHRSVSWYQQTPGQGLQFLFEYFSETQRNKGNFPGRFSGRQFSNSRSEMNVSTLELGDSALYLCASSFGLAGGPVREQYFGPGTRLTVT.

The chain employs TRBV7-6 and TRBJ2-7, with D perhaps TRBD2 (5 bases). CDR1 is SGHVS, CDR2 FNYEAQ, per germline. This CDR3 comprises 15 residues. Trimming left V 4 bases short and J 1 base short, with 14 bases between. CDR3 residues: CASSSHSRRSYEQYF. The CDR3 coding sequence is TGTGCCAGCAGCTCTCATTCCCGGAGGTCCTACGAGCAGTACTTC.

As regards this clone: The sample holds other DNA sequences that translate to the same CDR3. The chain uses TRBV6-5 and TRBJ1-2; 7 bases align to TRBD1. The CDR3 spans 13 residues. V dropped 0 bases and J dropped 5; count of bases not matched to a gene: 0. Germline-derived CDR1 and CDR2 are MNHEY and SVGAGI. CDR3 loop: CASSYSTGYGYTF. In DNA form, the CDR3 reads TGTGCCAGCAGTTACTCGACAGGGTATGGCTACACCTTC.

This clone qualifies as medium-sized (0.01 to 0.1%). This sequence joins TRBV10-2 and TRBJ2-5, with 13 bases lining up with TRBD2. The CDR3 is made up of 17 amino acids. After removal of 6 bases from V and 1 base from J, the junction contained 8 bases not matched to a gene. CDR1 is WSHSY and CDR2 is SAAADI in the germline V gene. As DNA, the CDR3 is TGCGCCAGCAGGACGGCGGGACTAGCGGGATCCCAAGAGACCCAGTACTTC. Residues: CASRTAGLAGSQETQYF.

A note on this clone: A junction end diverges from the germline sequence, so it may reflect a read error. V and J are TRBV7-9 and TRBJ1-1; the D is unclear. CDR1 and CDR2 from the germline V gene are SEHNR and FQNEAQ (reference sequence). The CDR3 is 12 residues long. In DNA, the CDR3 is TGTTCCAGCAGCTTAAGCCCACTAGAAGCTTTCTTT. Amino acid sequence: CSSSLSPLEAFF. The full variable domain, in which reference TRBV7-9 and TRBJ1-1 provide the parts outside the CDR3, is DTGVSQNPRHKITKRGQNVTFRCDPISEHNRLYWYRQTLGQGPEFLTYFQNEAQLEKSRLLSDRFSAERPKGSFSTLEIQRTEQGDSAMYLCSSSLSPLEAFFGQGTRLTVV.

This clone came up once. The V and J genes are TRBV11-2 and TRBJ2-7; D not resolved. CDR1 is SGHAT, CDR2 FQNNGV, per germline. Trimming shortened V by 3 bases and J by 7 bases, and 10 bases separated the two germline ends. The CDR3 length is 12 residues. CDR3 DNA sequence: TGTGCCAGCAGCTTTAGTTCGCGGGAGCAGTACTTC. Residues: CASSFSSREQYF.

In DNA, the CDR3 is TGCGCCAGCAGTCAATCACAGGGCTATGGCTACACCTTC. Translation: CASSQSQGYGYTF. The chain employs TRBV23-1 and TRBJ1-2; a possible D gene is TRBD1 (6 bases). TRBV23-1 is classed as an ORF, of uncertain function. This CDR3 comprises 13 residues. Deletions cut 0 bases from V and 4 bases from J, with 6 bases between.

The chain joins TRBV6-6 to TRBJ2-2; the match to TRBD2 covers 11 bases. CDR3 length equals 15 residues. J was trimmed by 4 bases and V by 11 bases; bases with no gene match: 9. Germline V CDR1 and CDR2: MNHNY, SVGAGI (reference sequence). The CDR3 sequence: CAARGGTSGTGELFF. CDR3 bases: TGTGCCGCCAGGGGCGGGACTAGCGGCACCGGGGAGCTGTTTTTT.

This clone came up a few times. The gene calls are TRBV7-9 and TRBJ1-1, with 7 nucleotides matching TRBD1. The CDR3 length is 11 residues. V shed 8 bases and J 14 bases; nucleotides not matched to a gene: 11. Germline V CDR1 and CDR2: SEHNR, FQNEAQ (reference sequence). CDR3 nucleotides: TGTGCCAGCGGCCTAGGGGGCGCAGGGTTCTTT. It is translated as CASGLGGAGFF.

This sequence joins TRBV7-9 and TRBJ2-5; D gene ambiguous. Gene TRBJ2-7 matches the end of the DNA better, so the J call may be wrong. The CDR3 is 12 amino acids. The germline gives CDR1 SEHNR, CDR2 FQNEAQ (reference sequence). CDR3 loop: CASSLGSYEQYF. The CDR3 DNA sequence: TGTGCCAGCAGCTTGGGTAGCTACGAGCAGTACTTC.

There are a few counts of this clone. The rearrangement uses TRBV6-5 and TRBJ2-7; D unresolved. The CDR3 consists of 12 residues. V shed 3 bases and J shed 1 base, with 4 bases lying between them. The germline V gene has CDR1 MNHEY and CDR2 SVGAGI. CDR3 sequence: CASSYSSYEQYF. The DNA for the CDR3 is TGTGCCAGCAGTTATTCTTCCTACGAGCAGTACTTC.

The chain employs TRBV4-3 and TRBJ2-1; D is unclear. This CDR3 has 15 amino acids. Per the germline V gene, CDR1 is LGHNA and CDR2 is YSLEER. V lost 0 bases to trimming and J lost 3 bases, with 9 bases between them. For the CDR3, the DNA is TGCGCCAGCAGCCAAGATACGGTTGACTACAATGAGCAGTTCTTC. Protein sequence: CASSQDTVDYNEQFF.

V gene TRBV27 combines with J gene TRBJ2-3; 7 nucleotides align to TRBD1. The CDR3 contains 15 residues. V lost 6 bases, J lost 0 bases, and 6 bases stayed unmatched. Germline CDR1 reads MNHEY; CDR2 reads SMNVEV (reference sequence). The CDR3 sequence is CASRLGQVSTDTQYF. CDR3 in DNA: TGTGCCAGCAGACTCGGACAGGTCAGCACAGATACGCAGTATTTT.